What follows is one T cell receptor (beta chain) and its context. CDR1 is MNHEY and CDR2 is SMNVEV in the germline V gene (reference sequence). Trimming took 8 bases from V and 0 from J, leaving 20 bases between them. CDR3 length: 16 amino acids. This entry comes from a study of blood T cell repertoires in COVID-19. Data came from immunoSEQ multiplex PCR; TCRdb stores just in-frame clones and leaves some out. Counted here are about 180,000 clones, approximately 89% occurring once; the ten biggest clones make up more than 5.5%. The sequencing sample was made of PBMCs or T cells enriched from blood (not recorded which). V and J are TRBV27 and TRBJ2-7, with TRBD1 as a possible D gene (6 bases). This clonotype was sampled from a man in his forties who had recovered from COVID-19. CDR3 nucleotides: TGTGCCAGCTCTCGTTTTACCCAGGGGTCCTCCTACGAGCAGTACTTC. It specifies CASSRFTQGSSYEQYF.